This record concerns one T cell receptor (beta chain) sequence. The antigen remains unidentified. Using a J-beta primer mix together with a sample-barcoded 5' primer, a second PCR was run for roughly 7 to 11 cycles. TCRdb re-called the 5' RACE reads with MiXCR, one entry per CDR3 protein. The table shows fewer than 2 million distinct CDR3 sequences, with about two fifths occurring only once. Per germline, CDR1 SGHRS and CDR2 YFSETQ. The length of the CDR3 is 16 residues. Trimming cost V 2 bases and J 0 bases; bases outside gene matches: 8. This sample stems from a study of blood T cells in healthy people across ages. Whole-study findings and limits: It was held that diversity estimates obtained from one million T cells represented underestimates.

This rearrangement joins TRBV5-1 to TRBJ2-7; 7 bases match TRBD2. The sequenced material came from blood. The sequence was collected from a human donor in good health. CDR3 bases: TGCGCCAGCAGCTTACGACTAGCCAAGAGCTCCTACGAGCAGTACTTC. Translated: CASSLRLAKSSYEQYF.